Listed here is a single TCR beta chain. The sample belongs to a study of blood T cell repertoires in COVID-19. On the study more broadly: PBMCs, B-cell-depleted T cells, or T cells were the source of the cDNA or gDNA that made up the material.

This CDR3 is 14 amino acids long. J gave up 3 bases and V 9 bases, and 5 bases lay outside the gene matches. The V gene's germline CDR1 is MDHEN and CDR2 SYDVKM. Cohorts were determined from participant-reported clinical history. Within the 2 weeks before study entry, each person in the exposed group met a COVID-19 case. How the authors handled the data: The assay estimated nucleated cells by amplifying reference gene primers. Repertoires were generated with immunoSEQ multiplex PCR, while TCRdb's copy carries only in-frame clones and drops some. The V and J calls and the clone size are those of that table, but D and trimming were determined from the DNA. The sample has about 280,000 clones, approximately 90% seen once.

This receptor was obtained from a man aged 35-49 years who had been exposed to COVID-19. V is TRBV28 and J is TRBJ2-1; TRBD2 agrees at 10 bases. The specimen was PBMCs or T cells enriched from blood (not recorded which). The CDR3 DNA reads TGTGCCAGTCTAGCGGGAGATTTCTACAATGAGCAGTTCTTC. This encodes CASLAGDFYNEQFF.